The 6 T cell receptor beta chains presented below share a single source sample, sequenced in a study of beta chain features in type 1 diabetes. The whole isolated RNA underwent reverse transcription, so sequencing captured expressed TCRB transcripts. Here immunoSEQ multiplex PCR was the method, and the copy in TCRdb shows in-frame clones only, minus some. The repertoire has 330,000 or so clones, 14% of them found once; the top ten carry more than 6.5%. Sample: central memory CD4+ T cells from blood. The receptors were sampled from a man younger than 40 in good health.

This clone was detected many times. At the DNA level, this CDR3 is encoded by other sequences in the same sample as well. V gene TRBV19 combines with J gene TRBJ2-1; D perhaps matches TRBD1 (6 bases). The CDR3 has 15 residues. Germline V gene lookup returns CDR1 LNHDA and CDR2 SQIVND (reference sequence). Trimming cost V 4 bases and J 0 bases, with 10 bases left between them. The DNA of the CDR3 is TGTGCCAGTAGTACCGACAGGAGCTCCTACAATGAGCAGTTCTTC. It translates to CASSTDRSSYNEQFF.

This chain uses TRBV11-3 with TRBJ2-3, with D possibly TRBD1 on 5 matching bases. Germline V gene sequence: CDR1 SGHNT, CDR2 YENEEA. The ends were cut back, 2 bases at V and 3 bases at J, with 9 bases in the middle. The CDR3 runs 14 residues. The CDR3 reads CASSLWGATDTQYF. In DNA form, the CDR3 reads TGTGCCAGCAGCTTATGGGGCGCAACAGATACGCAGTATTTT.

The chain uses TRBV6-6 and TRBJ2-7, with a weak D call TRBD2 (5 bases). The CDR3 has 14 amino acids. V was shortened by 1 base and J by 3 bases, with 10 bases between the two germline ends. From germline, CDR1 is MNHNY and CDR2 SVGAGI (reference sequence). Here the CDR3 reads CASSYYLEGYEQYF. The CDR3 region has the DNA TGTGCCAGCAGTTACTATTTAGAGGGCTACGAGCAGTACTTC.

This clone was observed a few times. This chain connects TRBV7-9 to TRBJ2-1; weak D call: TRBD1 (6 bases). The germline V and J ends were trimmed by 6 bases and 5 bases, with 11 bases remaining between them. The CDR3 has 13 residues. Germline CDR1 is SEHNR and CDR2 is FQNEAQ (reference sequence). CDR3 nucleotides: TGTGCCAGCAGTTGGGGGCTCGACAATGAGCAGTTCTTC. This codes for CASSWGLDNEQFF. Full variable domain (missing parts from reference TRBV7-9 and TRBJ2-1): DTGVSQNPRHKITKRGQNVTFRCDPISEHNRLYWYRQTLGQGPEFLTYFQNEAQLEKSRLLSDRFSAERPKGSFSTLEIQRTEQGDSAMYLCASSWGLDNEQFFGPGTRLTVL.

This clone was picked up a small number of times. The chain recombines TRBV20-1 with TRBJ1-1; maybe TRBD1 (5 bases). The CDR3 totals 11 residues. CDR1 and CDR2 (germline): DFQATT, SNEGSKA (reference sequence). V lost 4 bases, J lost 7 bases, and 10 bases lay in between. The CDR3 region is CSAIRGVEAFF. CDR3 nucleotides: TGCAGTGCTATAAGAGGGGTTGAAGCTTTCTTT.

The V and J genes are TRBV6-5 and TRBJ2-5, with a weak D call TRBD1 (6 bases). This CDR3 is 13 amino acids long. The V and J ends lost 10 bases and 2 bases respectively, with 14 bases between them. Germline lookup yields CDR1 MNHEY and CDR2 SVGAGI. The CDR3 loop reads CAISRTDQETQYF. As DNA, the CDR3 is TGTGCCATCAGCCGGACAGATCAAGAGACCCAGTACTTC.